Sequencing of this T cell receptor (beta chain) was carried out in a study of identical twins. Study observations and caveats: Within monozygotic twins, out-of-frame TCR alpha sharing was underestimated by the models. Twin-shared out-of-frame alpha sequences showed excess low generation probability.

V was shortened by 2 bases and J by 6 bases, with 6 bases between the two germline ends. The germline V gene encodes CDR1 SGDLS and CDR2 YYNGEE. This CDR3 region has 12 residues. Concerning this clonotype: Its antigen is as yet unknown.

TCRdb processed the 5' RACE reads anew with MiXCR; each CDR3 protein has one entry. The table records some 1,600,000 distinct CDR3 sequences, about 32% of them present only once. The sample taken for sequencing was cord blood. The rearrangement uses TRBV9 and TRBJ2-1, with unresolved D. The source of this sequence is a newborn girl in good health. CDR3 residues: CASSVPGNEQFF. CDR3 DNA: TGTGCCAGCAGCGTCCCGGGCAATGAGCAGTTCTTC. The complete variable domain, with remaining parts taken from reference TRBV9 and TRBJ2-1, reads DSGVTQTPKHLITATGQRVTLRCSPRSGDLSVYWYQQSLDQGLQFLIQYYNGEERAKGNILERFSAQQFPDLHSELNLSSLELGDSALYFCASSVPGNEQFFGPGTRLTVL.